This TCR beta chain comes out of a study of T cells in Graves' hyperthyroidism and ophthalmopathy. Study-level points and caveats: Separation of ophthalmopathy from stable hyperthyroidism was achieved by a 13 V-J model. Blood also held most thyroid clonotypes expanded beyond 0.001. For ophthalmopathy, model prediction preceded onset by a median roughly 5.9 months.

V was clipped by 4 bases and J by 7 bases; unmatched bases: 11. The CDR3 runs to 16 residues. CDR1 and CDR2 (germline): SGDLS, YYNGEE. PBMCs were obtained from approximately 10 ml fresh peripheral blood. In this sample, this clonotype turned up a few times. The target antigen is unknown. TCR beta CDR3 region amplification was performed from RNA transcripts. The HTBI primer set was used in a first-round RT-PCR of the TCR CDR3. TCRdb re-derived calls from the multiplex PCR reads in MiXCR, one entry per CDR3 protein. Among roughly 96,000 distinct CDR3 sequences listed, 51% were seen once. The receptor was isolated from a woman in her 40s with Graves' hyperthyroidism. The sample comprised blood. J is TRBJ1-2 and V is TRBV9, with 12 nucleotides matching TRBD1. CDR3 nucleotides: TGTGCCAGCAGCCCCGGGACAGGGGGCGCAATGCTTGGCTACACCTTC. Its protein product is CASSPGTGGAMLGYTF. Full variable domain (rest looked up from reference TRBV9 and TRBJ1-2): DSGVTQTPKHLITATGQRVTLRCSPRSGDLSVYWYQQSLDQGLQFLIQYYNGEERAKGNILERFSAQQFPDLHSELNLSSLELGDSALYFCASSPGTGGAMLGYTFGSGTRLTVV.